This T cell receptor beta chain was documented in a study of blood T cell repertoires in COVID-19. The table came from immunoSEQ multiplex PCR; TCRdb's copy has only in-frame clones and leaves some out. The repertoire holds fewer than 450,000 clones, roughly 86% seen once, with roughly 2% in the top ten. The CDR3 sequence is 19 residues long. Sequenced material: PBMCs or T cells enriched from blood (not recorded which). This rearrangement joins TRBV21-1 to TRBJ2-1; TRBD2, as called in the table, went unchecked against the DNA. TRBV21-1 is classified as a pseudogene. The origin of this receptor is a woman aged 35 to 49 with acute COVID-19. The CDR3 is CASSKVNTASGGRGNEQFF. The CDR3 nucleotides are TGTGCCAGCAGCAAAGTAAATACGGCTAGCGGGGGGCGAGGTAATGAGCAGTTCTTC.